This T cell receptor beta chain was sequenced during a study of beta chain features in type 1 diabetes. Study information: Examination covered almost 110,000,000 sorted cells spanning all samples. Findings and limits, study-wide: Type 1 diabetes patients showed a moderate but significant shortening of TCRB CDR3s in all four CD4+ subsets. There were fewer insertions and more deletions at the VDJ junctions of type 1 diabetes patients.

On this clone: What it recognizes is unknown.

Sorted populations all had greater than 95% purity. What was sequenced were expressed TCRB transcripts, since all of the isolated RNA had been reverse transcribed. The average read count of naive, central memory and regulatory T cell samples was a few million. TCRdb's table, derived via immunoSEQ multiplex PCR, lists solely in-frame clones and lacks some. The sample carries hundreds of thousands of clones, around 15% recorded once. This CDR3 spans 14 amino acids. The germline V gene has CDR1 GTSNPN and CDR2 SVGIG (reference sequence). After removal of 1 base from V and 1 base from J, the junction contained 4 bases not matched to a gene.

V gene TRBV30 combines with J gene TRBJ2-7; 7 bases map to TRBD1. The clonotype was recovered from a man younger than 35 with type 1 diabetes. Sequenced sample: naive CD4+ T cells from blood. CDR3: CAWSGAGGSYEQYF. For the CDR3, the DNA is TGTGCCTGGAGTGGGGCAGGGGGTTCCTACGAGCAGTACTTC.